These 23 T cell receptor beta chains were sequenced from one sample in a study of blood T cells in healthy people across ages. The use of a sample-barcoded 5' primer and a J-beta primer mix characterized a second PCR of roughly 6 to 11 cycles. One entry per CDR3 protein, called by TCRdb with MiXCR from the 5' RACE reads. This sample has over a million distinct CDR3 sequences; roughly 24% occur once, and the top ten carry around 0.7%. This sample also appeared in a second study, on T cells of mothers and their children.

The sequencing input was blood. These TCRs come from a girl aged 2-10 years in good health.

The J gene is TRBJ2-1, the V gene TRBV15, with D hard to call. CDR1 and CDR2 (germline): LNHNV, YYDKDF (reference sequence). V gave up 4 bases and J gave up 4 bases, with 8 bases separating them. The CDR3 totals 13 residues. The CDR3 loop reads CATSTDKYNEQFF. The DNA for the CDR3 is TGTGCCACCAGCACAGATAAATACAATGAGCAGTTCTTC.

The V and J genes are TRBV20-1 and TRBJ2-7; D not certain. The V end lost 3 bases, the J end lost 2 bases, and 8 bases lay between the germline ends. This CDR3 has 12 amino acids. Germline CDR1 and CDR2: DFQATT and SNEGSKA (reference sequence). CDR3 sequence: CSASFSAYEQYF. In DNA, the CDR3 is TGCAGTGCTAGTTTCTCAGCCTACGAGCAGTACTTC.

There are a few counts of this clonotype. CDR3 sequence (DNA): TGCAGCGGTACAGGGGAAGCAGGCTACACCTTC. Its protein product is CSGTGEAGYTF. The chain has TRBV29-1 and TRBJ1-2, with 7 bases that match TRBD1. Germline V CDR1 and CDR2: SQVTM, ANQGSEA. V lost 7 bases, J lost 8 bases, and 7 bases stayed unmatched. The CDR3 runs to 11 residues.

The sample holds one count of this clonotype. The chain couples TRBV25-1 to TRBJ1-1; D gene ambiguous. The V end was cut by 2 bases, the J end by 6 bases, with 13 bases between. Per germline, CDR1 MGHDK and CDR2 SYGVNS. The CDR3 is 14 amino acids. In DNA form, the CDR3 reads TGTGCCAGCAGTGAAAACGGGGAAGAAGCTGAAGCTTTCTTT. Its protein product is CASSENGEEAEAFF.

This clonotype showed up just a few times. The rearrangement links TRBV6-5 to TRBJ1-2, with TRBD1 as a possible D gene (6 bases). The CDR3 extends over 15 amino acids. V lost 0 bases to trimming and J lost 2 bases, with 10 bases between them. Looked up from germline, CDR1 is MNHEY and CDR2 is SVGAGI. The chain's CDR3 is CASSYSRGENYGYTF. CDR3 in DNA: TGTGCCAGCAGTTACTCGAGGGGGGAAAACTATGGCTACACCTTC.

This clonotype was found a few times. One end of the junction does not line up with germline, which may come from a read error. The chain has TRBV29-1 and TRBJ2-1; 12 bases map to TRBD2. Per germline, CDR1 SQVTM and CDR2 ANQGSEA. This CDR3 comprises 13 residues. Written as DNA, the CDR3 is TGCAGCGTTGACCTAGCGGGGGGGGGAGAGCAGCTCTTC. It yields the protein CSVDLAGGGEQLF.

The chain employs TRBV12-3 or TRBV12-4 and TRBJ2-3; D remains ambiguous. The CDR3 contains 12 residues. V was cut by 7 bases and J by 2 bases, with 7 bases left in between. CDR3 bases: TGTGCCAGCAACTACTACACAGATACGCAGTATTTT. It translates to CASNYYTDTQYF.

V and J are TRBV7-9 and TRBJ2-5; D possibly corresponds to TRBD2 (6 bases). V was cut by 5 bases and J by 2 bases, with 15 bases left in between. Germline CDR1 reads SEHNR; CDR2 reads FQNEAQ (reference sequence). The CDR3 loop spans 15 amino acids. This CDR3 reads CASSAKGGGQETQYF. The CDR3 DNA reads TGTGCCAGCAGCGCTAAAGGTGGGGGGCAAGAGACCCAGTACTTC.

V usage is TRBV7-2 and J usage is TRBJ2-5; the D gene is possibly TRBD1 (6 bases). Germline CDR1 reads SGHTA; CDR2 reads FQGNSA. Trimming removed 5 bases at V and 4 bases at J, with 14 bases between. The CDR3 runs 14 residues. This chain's CDR3 is CASSPREGGETQYF. The CDR3 nucleotides are TGTGCCAGCAGCCCAAGGGAAGGGGGAGAGACCCAGTACTTC.

This chain links TRBV25-1 with TRBJ2-5, with D uncertain. CDR3 length: 11 residues. The germline V and J ends were trimmed by 7 bases and 9 bases, with 12 bases remaining between them. Looked up from germline, CDR1 is MGHDK and CDR2 is SYGVNS. CDR3 sequence reads: CASKGHIAQYF. For the CDR3, the DNA is TGTGCCAGCAAAGGCCACATCGCCCAGTACTTC. The variable domain in full, completed from reference TRBV25-1 and TRBJ2-5, reads EADIYQTPRYLVIGTGKKITLECSQTMGHDKMYWYQQDPGMELHLIHYSYGVNSTEKGDLSSESTVSRIRTEHFPLTLESARPSHTSQYLCASKGHIAQYFGPGTRLLVL.

This clonotype was detected a few times. This chain uses TRBV6-6 with TRBJ1-2; no definite D call. The CDR3 runs to 12 residues. V was shortened by 6 bases and J by 6 bases, with 11 bases between the two germline ends. Per the germline V gene, CDR1 is MNHNY and CDR2 is SVGAGI (reference sequence). The CDR3 region has the DNA TGTGCCAGCAGCAATGGTGGGGATGGCTACACCTTC. This translates into CASSNGGDGYTF.

The chain has TRBV5-1 and TRBJ2-7; D gene ambiguous. The germline V gene has CDR1 SGHRS and CDR2 YFSETQ. This CDR3 comprises 15 residues. Trimming pared 4 bases from V and 1 base from J, leaving 15 bases between. Written as DNA, the CDR3 is TGCGCCAGCAGCATTTCAGGTAGCCCTTCCTACGAGCAGTACTTC. Its protein product is CASSISGSPSYEQYF.

The chain uses TRBV10-2 and TRBJ2-5; D uncertain. V shed 0 bases and J shed 7 bases, with 12 bases lying between them. Germline V gives CDR1 WSHSY, CDR2 SAAADI. The CDR3 extends over 14 amino acids. The CDR3 DNA follows: TGCGCCAGCAGTGAGTCTCGCGCCGAGACGACCCAGTACTTC. Its protein is CASSESRAETTQYF.

This clonotype was seen a few times. The rearrangement links TRBV18 to TRBJ2-5; 7 bases are a match to TRBD1. After removal of 2 bases from V and 4 bases from J, the junction contained 13 bases not matched to a gene. The CDR3 is 17 residues long. The V gene's germline CDR1 is KGHSH and CDR2 LQKENI. The CDR3 reads CASSPLPGQLTRETQYF. CDR3 nucleotide sequence: TGTGCCAGCTCACCATTACCGGGACAGCTAACGAGAGAGACCCAGTACTTC.

This clonotype was observed a handful of times. The rearrangement links TRBV4-1 to TRBJ1-1; D is unclear. V shed 0 bases and J shed 6 bases, with 23 bases lying between them. This CDR3 comprises 18 residues. Germline assignment: CDR1 MGHRA and CDR2 YSYEKL. The DNA of the CDR3 is TGCGCCAGCAGCCAAGATCATCTAACGTTTTTGGGAGTAGCTGAAGCTTTCTTT. It encodes CASSQDHLTFLGVAEAFF.

The chain recombines TRBV2 with TRBJ1-1; D is possibly TRBD1 (5 bases). The V gene lost 0 bases and the J gene lost 10 bases, with 15 bases spanning the gap. The CDR3 runs to 14 residues. Germline values: CDR1 SNHLY, CDR2 FYNNEI. CDR3 sequence reads: CASSEALPGTVAFF. In nucleotides, the CDR3 is TGTGCCAGCAGTGAAGCGCTTCCGGGGACGGTAGCTTTCTTT.

This clonotype was recorded a few times. V gene TRBV20-1 combines with J gene TRBJ2-5; maybe TRBD2 (6 bases). The assigned J gene may be wrong: the sequence end matches TRBJ2-7 better. Germline V lookup: CDR1 DFQATT, CDR2 SNEGSKA (reference sequence). The CDR3 is 15 residues long. CDR3 in amino acids: CSAQELGLRTYEQYF. As DNA, the CDR3 is TGCAGTGCCCAAGAGCTGGGACTGAGAACCTACGAGCAGTACTTC.

The chain joins TRBV28 to TRBJ2-5; either TRBD1 or TRBD2 may supply D (6 bases each). The germline gives CDR1 MDHEN, CDR2 SYDVKM. Trimming removed 8 bases at V and 6 bases at J, with 10 bases between. The CDR3 loop spans 11 amino acids. CDR3 coding DNA: TGTGCCAGCGGAGGGGGGAAGACCCAGTACTTC. Its protein is CASGGGKTQYF.

The chain carries TRBV7-9 and TRBJ2-7; D not certain. The DNA matches TRBJ2-5 better at its end, which makes the J call doubtful. Germline assignment: CDR1 SEHNR and CDR2 FQNEAQ (reference sequence). This CDR3 has 12 residues. The CDR3 DNA reads TGTGCCAGCAGACCCTTCCCAGAGACCCAGTACTTC. Protein product: CASRPFPETQYF.

The chain is built from TRBV6-5 and TRBJ2-7; no firm D call. CDR3 length: 15 residues. The V end was cut by 5 bases, the J end by 0 bases, with 14 bases between. Germline V gene data show CDR1 as MNHEY and CDR2 as SVGAGI. CDR3 protein: CASSPLGPSSYEQYF. As DNA, the CDR3 is TGTGCCAGCAGTCCCCTCGGACCGAGCTCCTACGAGCAGTACTTC.

In this sample, this clonotype turned up a few times. J is TRBJ2-1 and V is TRBV28, with unresolved D. V was shortened by 3 bases and J by 0 bases, with 6 bases between the two germline ends. The CDR3 runs 14 residues. In germline, CDR1 is MDHEN, CDR2 SYDVKM. The CDR3 sequence is CASSFGHSYNEQFF. The CDR3 bases are TGTGCCAGCAGTTTTGGTCACTCCTACAATGAGCAGTTCTTC.

This clonotype has only a few counts. V is TRBV2 and J is TRBJ2-7, with D possibly matching TRBD1 (6 bases). V lost 8 bases and J lost 2, with 10 bases in between. Germline V gene sequence: CDR1 SNHLY, CDR2 FYNNEI. The CDR3 is 12 amino acids. CDR3 amino acids: CASRDIAYEQYF. CDR3 DNA: TGTGCCAGCCGGGACATCGCCTACGAGCAGTACTTC. Together with reference TRBV2 and TRBJ2-7, the CDR3 gives the full variable domain: EPEVTQTPSHQVTQMGQEVILRCVPISNHLYFYWYRQILGQKVEFLVSFYNNEISEKSEIFDDQFSVERPDGSNFTLKIRSTKLEDSAMYFCASRDIAYEQYFGPGTRLTVT.

V usage is TRBV27 and J usage is TRBJ2-5; 7 nucleotides line up with TRBD1. Gene TRBJ2-7 matches the end of the DNA better, so the J call may be wrong. Germline V gives CDR1 MNHEY, CDR2 SMNVEV (reference sequence). CDR3 length: 17 residues. The DNA of the CDR3 is TGTGCCAGGATTAGGGTCAAGGGACAGCTCATACTTTACGAGCAGTACTTC. Encoded protein: CARIRVKGQLILYEQYF.